This T cell receptor (beta chain) was recorded in a study of response to subunit inactivated influenza vaccine. This clonotype has more than one count but fewer than ten. TCRdb reprocessed the RT-PCR reads via MiXCR and lists one record per CDR3 protein. The data contain roughly 500,000 distinct CDR3 sequences, 16% of them singletons. V lost 5 bases and J 9 bases, leaving 11 bases between the germline ends. The CDR3 totals 12 residues. From germline, CDR1 is MNHNY and CDR2 SVGAGI (reference sequence). This chain connects TRBV6-6 to TRBJ2-1; D may be TRBD1 (6 bases). This specimen was CD4+ T cells sorted from PBMCs, taken 23 to 25 months after vaccination. This receptor was identified in a man aged 50-75 years who received an inactivated influenza vaccine. CDR3 sequence reads: CASSKQGTEQFF. The CDR3 DNA reads TGTGCCAGCAGTAAACAGGGTACTGAGCAGTTCTTC.